The rows below give T cell receptor beta chains drawn from one sample of a study of beta chain features in type 1 diabetes. Here immunoSEQ multiplex PCR was the method, and the copy in TCRdb shows in-frame clones only, minus some. The top ten hold 0.025% to 0.035% of the sample, which has around 250,000 clones, approximately 20% seen once. Sequencing used naive CD4+ T cells from blood. These receptors were taken from a woman aged 35 to 49 with type 1 diabetes. CDR3s include the opening cysteine and the closing phenylalanine or tryptophan. A D gene is named only where the DNA matches it firmly. The size entry is marked missing in some rows and otherwise reads once, few, many or a size class.

V	J	size	D	CDR3	DNA
TRBV6-1	TRBJ2-7	few	-	CASRQHYEQYF	TGTGCCAGCAGACAACACTACGAGCAGTACTTC
TRBV9	TRBJ2-1	few	-	CASSPQGSYNEQFF	TGTGCCAGCAGCCCGCAGGGGTCCTACAATGAGCAGTTCTTC
TRBV7-9	TRBJ1-6	-	-	CASSPGQLDSPLHF	TGTGCCAGCAGCCCCGGACAGCTTGATTCACCCCTCCACTTT
TRBV28	TRBJ1-1	-	-	CASASGTNPEAFF	TGTGCCAGCGCATCCGGGACAAACCCTGAAGCTTTCTTT
TRBV30	TRBJ2-1	few	-	CAWSLGLPNEQFF	TGTGCCTGGAGCTTGGGACTCCCCAATGAGCAGTTCTTC
TRBV9	TRBJ1-2	few	TRBD1	CASSMGQGNYGYTF	TGTGCCAGCAGCATGGGACAGGGGAACTATGGCTACACCTTC
TRBV2	TRBJ2-7	few	-	CASRSTAYEQYF	TGTGCCAGCAGATCGACAGCCTACGAGCAGTACTTC
TRBV7-3	TRBJ2-7	-	TRBD1	CASSSQGVDEQYF	TGTGCCAGCAGCTCACAGGGGGTCGACGAGCAGTACTTC
TRBV2	TRBJ2-7	-	-	CASSTTGSEQYF	TGTGCCAGCAGTACTACAGGGAGCGAGCAGTACTTC
TRBV9	TRBJ1-1	-	-	CASSPAEVLGTEAFF	TGTGCCAGCAGCCCTGCGGAGGTACTGGGGACTGAAGCTTTCTTT
TRBV25-1	TRBJ1-2	few	-	CASSEAGAYGYTF	TGTGCCAGCAGTGAAGCGGGGGCCTATGGCTACACCTTC
TRBV29-1	TRBJ1-1	-	-	CSVATTSMNTEAFF	TGCAGCGTAGCGACTACAAGTATGAACACTGAAGCTTTCTTT
TRBV7-2	TRBJ2-1	-	TRBD2	CASSFQTSGSYNEQFF	TGTGCCAGCAGCTTCCAGACTAGCGGATCCTACAATGAGCAGTTCTTC
TRBV15	TRBJ2-2	-	TRBD2	CATSGMEAGDSGELFF	TGTGCCACCAGCGGTATGGAGGCGGGAGACAGCGGGGAGCTGTTTTTT
TRBV30	TRBJ1-1	-	-	CAWSVSFGQPNTEAFF	TGTGCCTGGAGTGTATCATTCGGACAGCCCAACACTGAAGCTTTCTTT
TRBV28	TRBJ2-5	-	TRBD2	CASSSSGLAGETQYF	TGTGCCAGCAGTTCTTCAGGACTAGCTGGGGAGACCCAGTACTTC
TRBV11-2	TRBJ2-1	few	-	CASSLGGAGSYNEQFF	TGTGCCAGCAGTTTAGGGGGAGCGGGCTCCTACAATGAGCAGTTCTTC
TRBV28	TRBJ1-5	-	TRBD1	CASSLSQGAGQPQHF	TGTGCCAGCAGTTTATCGCAGGGGGCGGGGCAGCCCCAGCATTTT
TRBV5-1	TRBJ2-7	few	-	CASSSPLTRPYEQYF	TGCGCCAGCAGCTCTCCTCTGACTAGACCCTACGAGCAGTACTTC
TRBV29-1	TRBJ2-1	few	TRBD2	CSVDRLAGYNEQFF	TGCAGCGTTGATCGCCTAGCGGGCTACAATGAGCAGTTCTTC
TRBV19	TRBJ2-3	-	TRBD1	CATRQGHTDTQYF	TGTGCCACGAGACAGGGGCACACAGATACGCAGTATTTT
TRBV2	TRBJ1-1	-	TRBD1	CASSGTGGNTEAFF	TGTGCCAGCAGCGGGACAGGGGGGAACACTGAAGCTTTCTTT
TRBV7-3	TRBJ2-5	few	-	CASSPQGRETQYF	TGTGCCAGCAGCCCGCAAGGGAGAGAGACCCAGTACTTC
TRBV5-4	TRBJ1-2	few	-	CASKWGLTNYGYTF	TGTGCCAGCAAATGGGGCCTTACTAACTATGGCTACACCTTC
TRBV18	TRBJ1-3	-	TRBD1	CASSGQGGNTIYF	TGTGCCAGCTCCGGACAGGGTGGAAACACCATATATTTT
TRBV19	TRBJ2-7	few	-	CASSILVSSYEQYF	TGTGCCAGTAGTATACTAGTCAGCTCCTACGAGCAGTACTTC
TRBV18	TRBJ2-7	few	-	CASSPVGRGTYEQYF	TGTGCCAGCTCACCAGTGGGCAGGGGAACCTACGAGCAGTACTTC
TRBV9	TRBJ1-1	-	TRBD1	CASSAPQGQGDTEAFF	TGTGCCAGCAGCGCCCCTCAGGGACAGGGCGACACTGAAGCTTTCTTT
TRBV28	TRBJ1-2	-	-	CASSLITRGYTF	TGTGCCAGCAGTTTAATTACGAGAGGCTACACCTTC
TRBV29-1	TRBJ2-7	-	TRBD1	CSVWTGLGQYF	TGCAGCGTTTGGACAGGTTTGGGGCAGTACTTC
TRBV4-3	TRBJ2-4	-	TRBD2	CASSQDAGGINIQYF	TGCGCCAGCAGCCAAGATGCGGGGGGGATTAACATTCAGTACTTC
TRBV18	TRBJ2-5	-	-	CASSATSGETQYF	TGTGCCAGCTCAGCTACTAGTGGAGAGACCCAGTACTTC
TRBV27	TRBJ1-6	few	-	CASSFRPGESPLHF	TGTGCCAGCAGTTTCAGACCGGGTGAATCACCCCTCCACTTT
TRBV28	TRBJ1-2	-	-	CASSADYGYTF	TGTGCCAGCAGCGCGGACTATGGCTACACCTTC
TRBV7-2	TRBJ1-3	-	-	CASSLVGSLGNTIYF	TGTGCCAGCAGCTTAGTAGGGAGCCTCGGAAACACCATATATTTT
TRBV18	TRBJ1-2	-	-	CASSPRSGDGYTF	TGTGCCAGCTCACCAAGGAGTGGCGATGGCTACACCTTC
TRBV9	TRBJ1-5	few	-	CASSVLPAGQPQHF	TGTGCCAGCAGCGTACTCCCTGCCGGTCAGCCCCAGCATTTT
TRBV18	TRBJ2-5	-	TRBD1	CASSHRTGEETQYF	TGTGCCAGCTCCCACAGGACAGGGGAAGAGACCCAGTACTTC
TRBV4-1	TRBJ2-7	few	TRBD1	CASSQNPLGTGGAYEQYF	TGCGCCAGCAGCCAAAATCCCCTCGGGACAGGGGGCGCCTACGAGCAGTACTTC
TRBV6-6	TRBJ2-7	few	TRBD1	CASSAPVDRGDYEQYF	TGTGCCAGCAGTGCCCCTGTTGACAGGGGCGACTACGAGCAGTACTTC
TRBV4-2	TRBJ2-7	-	-	CASSQEWGGRQPYEQYF	TGTGCCAGCAGCCAAGAGTGGGGCGGCCGACAACCCTACGAGCAGTACTTC